This T cell receptor beta chain came from a study of identical twins. This clonotype was observed at least ten times. Its specificity is not known. The germline CDR1 and CDR2 sequences are LGHNA and YNFKEQ. Trimming stripped 4 bases from V and 0 bases from J, with 9 bases between. This CDR3 is 15 amino acids long. TCRdb ran MiXCR on the 5' RACE reads and lists one entry per CDR3 protein. This sample has a few hundred thousand distinct CDR3 sequences, with roughly 13% found just once. General study results and limits: Among monozygotic twins, out-of-frame TCR alpha sharing exceeded what models predicted. Whereas memory repertoires showed no such difference, abundant cord blood beta clonotypes carried fewer insertions.

This sample was also put to use in a study of yellow fever vaccine responses in identical twins.

The material sequenced was memory (CD45RO+) T cells sorted from blood. The TCR originated in a woman younger than 30 in good health. The V gene is TRBV4-2, the J gene TRBJ1-4; D may be TRBD1 (5 bases). Here the CDR3 reads CASSPEQATNEKLFF. The CDR3 bases are TGTGCCAGCAGCCCAGAACAGGCAACTAATGAAAAACTGTTTTTT.